These 2 T cell receptor beta chains came from one sample sequenced in a study of beta chain features in type 1 diabetes. Study results and caveats: A moderate, significant TCRB CDR3 shortening appeared in type 1 diabetes across four CD4+ subsets.

Every isolated RNA sample was fully reverse transcribed, so sequencing captured expressed TCRB transcripts. The data were produced by immunoSEQ multiplex PCR, yet TCRdb's version contains in-frame clones alone and is incomplete. This sample carries about 740,000 clones, roughly an eighth of them seen once, and the ten largest clones take 0.022%. No antigen has been identified for these receptors. Sequencing was performed on naive CD4+ T cells from blood. These receptors were collected from a man in his late teens or twenties with type 1 diabetes.

This clone was seen only a few times. The chain employs TRBV18 and TRBJ1-2, with D possibly TRBD1 on 5 matching bases. V was trimmed by 2 bases and J by 3 bases, leaving 16 bases between them. The germline gives CDR1 KGHSH, CDR2 LQKENI. CDR3 length equals 16 residues. CDR3 region: CASSPLQGRVDYGYTF. The CDR3, as DNA: TGTGCCAGCTCACCATTGCAGGGTAGGGTGGACTATGGCTACACCTTC.

This clone showed up just a few times. The V and J genes are TRBV5-1 and TRBJ1-1, with D possibly matching TRBD1 (5 bases). CDR1 is SGHRS, CDR2 YFSETQ, per germline. The CDR3 consists of 14 residues. V gave up 4 bases and J gave up 10 bases, with 20 bases separating them. CDR3 protein: CASSDQPGPFGAFF. The CDR3 DNA is TGCGCCAGCAGCGACCAACCGGGACCCTTTGGAGCTTTCTTT.